One sample yielded the 8 T cell receptor beta chains listed below, sequenced in a study of shared clonotypes between healthy human individuals. It was CD45RO-negative cells, positively selected for CCR7, that made up naive CD8 cells, with terminally differentiated effector memory CD45RA+ cells excluded. TCRdb's table, derived via immunoSEQ multiplex PCR, lists solely in-frame clones and lacks some. The sample records over 2,000,000 clones, around 93% being singletons. The sequencing input was naive CD8+ T cells from PBMCs. These receptors were taken from a man aged 18 to 30 in good health. Some clones in this sample may be carry-over from other donors' samples.

The chain uses TRBV14 and TRBJ2-5, with 7 nucleotides matching TRBD1. CDR1 is SGHDN and CDR2 is FVKESK in the germline V gene. V lost 3 bases and J lost 2; bases outside the gene matches: 9. CDR3 length equals 16 residues. The CDR3 DNA reads as TGTGCCAGCAGCCATGAACAGGGGTGGGGTCAAGAGACCCAGTACTTC. Encoded protein: CASSHEQGWGQETQYF.

The chain couples TRBV27 to TRBJ2-7; D is perhaps TRBD2 (5 bases). CDR1 and CDR2 (germline): MNHEY, SMNVEV (reference sequence). The CDR3 is 14 residues long. V lost 3 bases, J lost 3 bases, and 12 bases lay in between. The CDR3: CASSFSEGLYEQYF. The CDR3 DNA is TGTGCCAGCAGTTTCTCGGAAGGACTCTACGAGCAGTACTTC.

In regard to this clone: Additional DNA sequences in this sample encode the identical CDR3. The chain links TRBV19 to TRBJ1-1; TRBD1 agrees at 7 bases. CDR3 length: 12 residues. Germline V CDR1 and CDR2: LNHDA, SQIVND (reference sequence). The ends lost 6 bases at V and 4 bases at J; junction bases unmatched: 2. DNA of the CDR3: TGTGCCAGTAGAACAGGGGTCACTGAAGCTTTCTTT. Its translation: CASRTGVTEAFF.

This clone was seen only once. The V call is TRBV27, the J call TRBJ1-1; TRBD1 aligns across 10 bases. There are 16 residues in the CDR3. Trimming at V came to 5 bases and at J to 3 bases, leaving 9 bases not matched to a gene. From germline, CDR1 is MNHEY and CDR2 SMNVEV (reference sequence). As DNA, the CDR3 is TGTGCCAGCAGTCAAAGGACAGGGGGAGGGGACACTGAAGCTTTCTTT. Its protein product is CASSQRTGGGDTEAFF.

The chain links TRBV5-1 to TRBJ2-6; D is unclear. CDR1 is SGHRS, CDR2 YFSETQ, per germline. Trimming removed 4 bases at V and 0 bases at J, with 8 bases between. The CDR3 has 15 amino acids. Here the CDR3 reads CASSPESSGANVLTF. CDR3 DNA sequence: TGCGCCAGCAGCCCTGAGAGCTCTGGGGCCAACGTCCTGACTTTC. Full variable domain (rest looked up from reference TRBV5-1 and TRBJ2-6): KAGVTQTPRYLIKTRGQQVTLSCSPISGHRSVSWYQQTPGQGLQFLFEYFSETQRNKGNFPGRFSGRQFSNSRSEMNVSTLELGDSALYLCASSPESSGANVLTFGAGSRLTVL.

The chain recombines TRBV6-1 with TRBJ2-1; unclear D gene. The germline V and J ends were trimmed by 0 bases and 3 bases, with 12 bases remaining between them. The length of the CDR3 is 16 residues. Looked up from germline, CDR1 is MNHNS and CDR2 is SASEGT. The CDR3 DNA reads TGTGCCAGCAGTGAAGCGCCTAGGCTCTTCTACAATGAGCAGTTCTTC. This translates into CASSEAPRLFYNEQFF.

The chain uses TRBV5-1 and TRBJ2-5; the match to TRBD2 covers 7 bases. J was trimmed by 0 bases and V by 4 bases; bases with no gene match: 18. This CDR3 has 19 residues. Per the germline V gene, CDR1 is SGHRS and CDR2 is YFSETQ. CDR3 region: CASSQPGEGTLPYQETQYF. In nucleotides, the CDR3 is TGCGCCAGCAGCCAACCTGGGGAGGGTACTCTCCCGTACCAAGAGACCCAGTACTTC. The entire variable domain, with the rest obtained from reference TRBV5-1 and TRBJ2-5, is as follows: KAGVTQTPRYLIKTRGQQVTLSCSPISGHRSVSWYQQTPGQGLQFLFEYFSETQRNKGNFPGRFSGRQFSNSRSEMNVSTLELGDSALYLCASSQPGEGTLPYQETQYFGPGTRLLVL.

The chain uses TRBV27 and TRBJ2-7; 9 bases line up with TRBD2. After removal of 5 bases from V and 2 bases from J, the junction contained 10 bases not matched to a gene. The CDR3 loop spans 16 amino acids. The germline CDR1 and CDR2 sequences are MNHEY and SMNVEV (reference sequence). CDR3 protein: CASSPRGSGSPYEQYF. The CDR3 DNA is TGTGCCAGCAGTCCCCGGGGTAGCGGGAGCCCCTACGAGCAGTACTTC.